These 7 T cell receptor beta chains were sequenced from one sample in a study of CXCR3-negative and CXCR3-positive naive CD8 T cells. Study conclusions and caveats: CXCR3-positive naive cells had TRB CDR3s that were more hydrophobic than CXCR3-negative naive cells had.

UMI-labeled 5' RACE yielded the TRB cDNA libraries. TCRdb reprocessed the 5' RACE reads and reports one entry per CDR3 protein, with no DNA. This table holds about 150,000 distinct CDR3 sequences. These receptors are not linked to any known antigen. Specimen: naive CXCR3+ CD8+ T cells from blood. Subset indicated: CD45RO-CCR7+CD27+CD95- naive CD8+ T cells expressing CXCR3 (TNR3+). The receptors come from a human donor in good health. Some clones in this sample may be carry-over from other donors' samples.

CDR3 amino acids: CATSSPEAGTGTNQPQHF. V is TRBV15 and J is TRBJ1-5; checking the TCRdb D call of TRBD1 is not possible without DNA. Per germline, CDR1 LNHNV and CDR2 YYDKDF (reference sequence). CDR3 length: 18 amino acids.

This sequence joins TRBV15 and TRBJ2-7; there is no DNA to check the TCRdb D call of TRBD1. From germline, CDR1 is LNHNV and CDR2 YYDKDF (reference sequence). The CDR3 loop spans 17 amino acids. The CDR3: CATSRAVNRGPTYEQYF.

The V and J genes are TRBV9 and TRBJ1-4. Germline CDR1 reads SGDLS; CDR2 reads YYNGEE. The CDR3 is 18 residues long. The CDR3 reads CASSVSTDMDATNEKLFF.

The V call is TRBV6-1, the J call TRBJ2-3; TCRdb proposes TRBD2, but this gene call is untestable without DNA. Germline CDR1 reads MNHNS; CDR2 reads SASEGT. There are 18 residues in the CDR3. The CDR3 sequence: CASSNRGLAGGPTDTQYF.

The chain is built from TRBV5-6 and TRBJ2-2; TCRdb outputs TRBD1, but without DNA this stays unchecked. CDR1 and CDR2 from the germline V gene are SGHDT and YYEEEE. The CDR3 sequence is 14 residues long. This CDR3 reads CASTRTTNTGELFF.

The CDR3 here is CASSLPETSEEQQFF. The chain recombines TRBV4-2 with TRBJ2-1; TCRdb reports TRBD2, a call that lacks DNA to check it against. Germline loops: CDR1 LGHNA, CDR2 YNFKEQ. The CDR3 contains 15 residues.

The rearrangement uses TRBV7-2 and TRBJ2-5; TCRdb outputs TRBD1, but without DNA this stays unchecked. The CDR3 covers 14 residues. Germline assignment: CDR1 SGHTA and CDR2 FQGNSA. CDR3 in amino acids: CASSFLQGVETQYF.